The 25 T cell receptor beta chains given below trace back to one sample, sequenced in a study of cytomegalovirus exposure and HLA in healthy donors. Primers: 60 Vbeta forward and 13 Jbeta reverse. Using immunoSEQ multiplex PCR, the repertoire was profiled, and TCRdb retains in-frame clones only, with some absent. The data contain about 130,000 clones, over 60% of them seen just once; the ten biggest clones take up around 13%. The sample comprised PBMCs. Receptors were obtained from a woman between 40 and 50 years old in good health and CMV-seropositive.

This clone was found once. The chain couples TRBV5-6 to TRBJ2-2, with 8 bases lining up with TRBD2. The CDR3 spans 15 residues. CDR1 is SGHDT, CDR2 YYEEEE, per germline. The V segment lost 4 bases and the J segment 5 bases; nucleotides outside the gene matches: 7. CDR3 protein: CASSPAGGGTGELFF. In DNA form, the CDR3 reads TGTGCCAGCAGCCCGGCCGGGGGGGGGACCGGGGAGCTGTTTTTT.

The chain recombines TRBV5-1 with TRBJ2-5, with TRBD1 matching 8 bases. The V gene end was trimmed by 2 bases and the J gene end by 5 bases; junction bases not matched to a gene: 8. The germline CDR1 and CDR2 sequences are SGHRS and YFSETQ. This CDR3 has 15 amino acids. The CDR3 nucleotides are TGCGCCAGCAGCTTTACCACGACAGGGGCGGAGACCCAGTACTTC. Residues: CASSFTTTGAETQYF.

The rearrangement uses TRBV30 and TRBJ1-2; a weak D match, TRBD1 (5 bases). V shed 1 base and J shed 12 bases, with 18 bases lying between them. CDR1 is GTSNPN and CDR2 is SVGIG in the germline V gene (reference sequence). The CDR3 contains 13 residues. The CDR3 here is CAWSGLRRGINTF. In nucleotides, the CDR3 is TGTGCCTGGAGTGGATTGAGGAGGGGAATTAACACCTTC.

The chain links TRBV7-9 to TRBJ2-2; TRBD2 matches at 7 bases. The CDR3 sequence is 16 residues long. The V gene end was trimmed by 2 bases and the J gene end by 6 bases; junction bases not matched to a gene: 9. Germline-derived CDR1 and CDR2 are SEHNR and FQNEAQ (reference sequence). The CDR3 bases are TGTGCCAGCAGCTTATTTGTCGGGAGGTCATCCGGGGAGCTGTTTTTT. This encodes CASSLFVGRSSGELFF.

The J gene is TRBJ1-1, the V gene TRBV30; D ambiguous. V was clipped by 3 bases and J by 0 bases, with 23 bases between them. Germline V gene lookup returns CDR1 GTSNPN and CDR2 SVGIG (reference sequence). CDR3 length equals 18 residues. The CDR3 loop reads CAWRVRGGVPGMNTEAFF. The CDR3 DNA sequence: TGTGCCTGGAGGGTACGGGGTGGAGTGCCCGGTATGAACACTGAAGCTTTCTTT.

CDR3 loop: CASGSDRFYEQYF. The CDR3 DNA follows: TGTGCCAGCGGGTCAGACAGGTTCTACGAGCAGTACTTC. This chain connects TRBV6-1 to TRBJ2-7; tentatively, D is TRBD1 (6 bases). CDR1 and CDR2 from the germline V gene are MNHNS and SASEGT. Deletions cut 8 bases from V and 3 bases from J, with 14 bases between. The CDR3 runs to 13 residues.

V and J are TRBV5-4 and TRBJ2-3; 10 bases align to TRBD2. CDR1 SGHNT and CDR2 YYREEE come from the germline V gene (reference sequence). The junction had 4 bases not matched to a gene; V was cut back by 1 base and J by 2 bases. CDR3 length: 16 amino acids. CDR3 in amino acids: CASSLLAGGPTDTQYF. CDR3 nucleotide sequence: TGTGCCAGCAGCTTGTTAGCGGGAGGTCCCACAGATACGCAGTATTTT. The full variable domain, its missing parts supplied by reference TRBV5-4 and TRBJ2-3, is ETGVTQSPTHLIKTRGQQVTLRCSSQSGHNTVSWYQQALGQGPQFIFQYYREEENGRGNFPPRFSGLQFPNYSSELNVNALELDDSALYLCASSLLAGGPTDTQYFGPGTRLTVL.

The V call is TRBV5-6, the J call TRBJ1-5; no clear D. This CDR3 comprises 13 residues. CDR1 and CDR2 (germline): SGHDT, YYEEEE. Trimming left V 4 bases short and J 7 bases short, with 12 bases between. CDR3 loop: CASSMAPGQPQHF. CDR3 DNA sequence: TGTGCCAGCAGCATGGCTCCGGGACAGCCCCAGCATTTT.

This clone was detected only a few times. This chain connects TRBV7-2 to TRBJ2-7; perhaps TRBD2 as D (6 bases). CDR1 and CDR2 from the germline V gene are SGHTA and FQGNSA. The V end was cut by 5 bases, the J end by 3 bases, with 14 bases between. This CDR3 has 14 amino acids. CDR3 region: CASSLVAENYEQYF. CDR3 nucleotide sequence: TGTGCCAGCAGCCTCGTAGCGGAGAACTACGAGCAGTACTTC.

This clone has only one observation. The chain couples TRBV5-1 to TRBJ1-2, with 10 bases aligning to TRBD1. This CDR3 contains 19 residues. CDR1 is SGHRS and CDR2 is YFSETQ in the germline V gene. J was trimmed by 1 base and V by 0 bases; bases with no gene match: 12. The CDR3 DNA sequence: TGCGCCAGCAGCTTGGAGCGGGGACAGGGGAGAGTACTTAACTATGGCTACACCTTC. Translation: CASSLERGQGRVLNYGYTF.

As concerns this clone: Different DNA sequences within this sample yield the same CDR3. The V and J genes are TRBV14 and TRBJ1-4; weak D call: TRBD1 (5 bases). Per germline, CDR1 SGHDN and CDR2 FVKESK. This CDR3 is built from 16 residues. Trimming cost V 4 bases and J 5 bases, with 17 bases left between them. CDR3 loop: CASSRMGGSFNEKLFF. The CDR3 DNA reads TGTGCCAGCAGCCGAATGGGGGGAAGTTTCAATGAAAAACTGTTTTTT.

The V and J genes are TRBV7-3 and TRBJ2-2; TRBD2 aligns across 9 bases. V shed 4 bases, J shed 6 bases, and the junction held 9 bases outside the gene matches. This CDR3 has 16 amino acids. Germline assignment: CDR1 SGHTA and CDR2 FQGTGA. In DNA form, the CDR3 reads TGTGCCAGCAGCTCGATTAGCGGGAGTATCCCCGGGGAGCTGTTTTTT. As protein: CASSSISGSIPGELFF.

This sequence joins TRBV29-1 and TRBJ2-3; D remains ambiguous. Germline-derived CDR1 and CDR2 are SQVTM and ANQGSEA. V lost 3 bases and J 6 bases, leaving 7 bases between the germline ends. This CDR3 is built from 11 residues. CDR3: CSVESPDTQYF. The CDR3 bases are TGCAGCGTTGAGTCCCCGGATACGCAGTATTTT.

The CDR3 region has the DNA TGTGCCAGTAGTCGAGCCTCGGGACTAGCGTCGAATGAGCAGTTCTTC. Its translation is CASSRASGLASNEQFF. The chain employs TRBV19 and TRBJ2-1; 10 positions agree with TRBD2. Losses at the gene ends were 5 bases for V and 7 bases for J; bases not matched to a gene: 11. There are 16 residues in the CDR3. CDR1 is LNHDA, CDR2 SQIVND, per germline (reference sequence). Full variable domain (outside the CDR3, taken from reference TRBV19 and TRBJ2-1): DGGITQSPKYLFRKEGQNVTLSCEQNLNHDAMYWYRQDPGQGLRLIYYSQIVNDFQKGDIAEGYSVSREKKESFPLTVTSAQKNPTAFYLCASSRASGLASNEQFFGPGTRLTVL.

There are many counts of this clone. The chain joins TRBV18 to TRBJ1-1, with a weak D call TRBD1 (6 bases). The CDR3 loop spans 16 amino acids. Trimming left V 5 bases short and J 5 bases short, with 21 bases between. CDR1 is KGHSH and CDR2 is LQKENI in the germline V gene. The CDR3 loop is CASSADSIKEFTEAFF. The CDR3 coding sequence is TGTGCCAGCTCAGCGGACAGTATAAAGGAGTTTACTGAAGCTTTCTTT. Looking up the rest from reference TRBV18 and TRBJ1-1 gives the full variable domain: NAGVMQNPRHLVRRRGQEARLRCSPMKGHSHVYWYRQLPEEGLKFMVYLQKENIIDESGMPKERFSAEFPKEGPSILRIQQVVRGDSAAYFCASSADSIKEFTEAFFGQGTRLTVV.

The chain uses TRBV6-5 and TRBJ2-7; 7 nucleotides align to TRBD2. The CDR3 loop spans 13 amino acids. CDR1 and CDR2 (germline): MNHEY, SVGAGI. V lost 5 bases to trimming and J lost 2 bases; unmatched junction nucleotides: 3. The CDR3 bases are TGTGCCAGCAGTCGACTAGCCGCCTACGAGCAGTACTTC. Translated: CASSRLAAYEQYF.

The chain links TRBV4-1 to TRBJ2-2; 14 bases map to TRBD2. V dropped 2 bases and J dropped 5; count of bases not matched to a gene: 19. CDR1 MGHRA and CDR2 YSYEKL come from the germline V gene. The CDR3 consists of 22 residues. DNA of the CDR3: TGCGCCAGCAGCCAACGGAATCCCGGGACTAGCGGGAGTACCGTGGGAACCGGGGAGCTGTTTTTT. Its protein is CASSQRNPGTSGSTVGTGELFF.

V usage is TRBV7-9 and J usage is TRBJ2-3; TRBD1 matches 8 bases. CDR3 length equals 15 residues. With V trimmed by 4 bases and J by 0 bases, 3 bases remained unmatched. Germline V gene data show CDR1 as SEHNR and CDR2 as FQNEAQ (reference sequence). This CDR3 is CASSSTGDSTDTQYF. Written as DNA, the CDR3 is TGTGCCAGCAGCTCGACAGGGGATAGCACAGATACGCAGTATTTT.

This rearrangement joins TRBV11-2 to TRBJ2-7; tentatively, D is TRBD1 (6 bases). Looked up from germline, CDR1 is SGHAT and CDR2 is FQNNGV. CDR3 size: 14 residues. Trimming took 3 bases from V and 5 from J, leaving 14 bases between them. CDR3 nucleotides: TGTGCCAGCAGCTTGGAAACAGGGAGACACGAGCAGTACTTC. It is translated as CASSLETGRHEQYF.

This rearrangement joins TRBV5-1 to TRBJ2-7, with 7 bases lining up with TRBD1. CDR1 and CDR2 (germline): SGHRS, YFSETQ. V shed 5 bases, J shed 1 base, and the junction held 9 bases outside the gene matches. CDR3 length: 15 amino acids. Here the CDR3 DNA reads TGCGCCAGCAGTACCCCCTTGGGACAGTCCTACGAGCAGTACTTC. This codes for CASSTPLGQSYEQYF.

This clone occurred once. The chain links TRBV30 to TRBJ2-2; a weak D match, TRBD2 (6 bases). The V end was cut by 3 bases, the J end by 6 bases, with 11 bases between. Germline loops: CDR1 GTSNPN, CDR2 SVGIG (reference sequence). CDR3 size: 13 residues. This CDR3 is CAWRSSGAGELFF. CDR3 sequence (DNA): TGTGCCTGGAGATCTTCGGGGGCCGGGGAGCTGTTTTTT. The full variable domain, in which reference TRBV30 and TRBJ2-2 provide the parts outside the CDR3, is SQTIHQWPATLVQPVGSPLSLECTVEGTSNPNLYWYRQAAGRGLQLLFYSVGIGQISSEVPQNLSASRPQDRQFILSSKKLLLSDSGFYLCAWRSSGAGELFFGEGSRLTVL.

The chain links TRBV9 to TRBJ2-1; 8 nucleotides match TRBD2. The ends lost 0 bases at V and 2 bases at J; junction bases unmatched: 1. From germline, CDR1 is SGDLS and CDR2 YYNGEE. CDR3 length equals 15 residues. The CDR3 DNA sequence: TGTGCCAGCAGCGTAGCGGGAGGGCCCTACAATGAGCAGTTCTTC. Translated: CASSVAGGPYNEQFF.

V is TRBV19 and J is TRBJ1-5, with D perhaps TRBD1 (5 bases). Per the germline V gene, CDR1 is LNHDA and CDR2 is SQIVND (reference sequence). The CDR3 has 15 residues. V was trimmed by 3 bases and J by 7 bases, leaving 16 bases between them. CDR3 protein: CASSIKKGQGQPQHF. For the CDR3, the DNA is TGTGCCAGTAGTATCAAAAAAGGACAAGGGCAGCCCCAGCATTTT.

The J gene is TRBJ2-3, the V gene TRBV5-1, with TRBD2 matching 14 bases. The V gene end was trimmed by 3 bases and the J gene end by 4 bases; junction bases not matched to a gene: 7. Germline loops: CDR1 SGHRS, CDR2 YFSETQ. The CDR3 has 17 residues. The CDR3 region is CASSSGLAGVSADTQYF. CDR3 nucleotide sequence: TGCGCCAGCAGCTCGGGACTAGCGGGAGTCTCAGCAGATACGCAGTATTTT.

V and J are TRBV30 and TRBJ1-5, with unresolved D. The V gene lost 0 bases and the J gene lost 5 bases, with 8 bases spanning the gap. Germline V gene sequence: CDR1 GTSNPN, CDR2 SVGIG (reference sequence). The CDR3 extends over 13 amino acids. The DNA for the CDR3 is TGTGCCTGGAGTGTCGGGGTAGATCAGCCCCAGCATTTT. It specifies CAWSVGVDQPQHF.